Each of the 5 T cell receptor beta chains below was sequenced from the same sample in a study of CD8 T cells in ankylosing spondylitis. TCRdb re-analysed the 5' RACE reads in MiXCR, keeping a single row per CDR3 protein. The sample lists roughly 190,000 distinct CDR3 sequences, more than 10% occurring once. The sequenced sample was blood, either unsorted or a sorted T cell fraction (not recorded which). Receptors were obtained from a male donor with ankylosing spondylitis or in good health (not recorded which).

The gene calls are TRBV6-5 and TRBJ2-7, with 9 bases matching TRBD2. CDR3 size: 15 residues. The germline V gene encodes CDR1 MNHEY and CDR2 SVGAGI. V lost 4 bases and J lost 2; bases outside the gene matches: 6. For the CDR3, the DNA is TGTGCCAGCAGTTTAGGACTAGCGCTCGCCTACGAGCAGTACTTC. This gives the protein CASSLGLALAYEQYF.

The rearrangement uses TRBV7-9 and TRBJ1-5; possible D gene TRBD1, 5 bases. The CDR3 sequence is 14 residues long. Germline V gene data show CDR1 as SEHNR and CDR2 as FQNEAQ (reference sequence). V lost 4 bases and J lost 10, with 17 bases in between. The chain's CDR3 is CASSWAGVGDPQHF. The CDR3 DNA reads TGTGCCAGCAGCTGGGCCGGAGTGGGGGACCCCCAGCATTTT.

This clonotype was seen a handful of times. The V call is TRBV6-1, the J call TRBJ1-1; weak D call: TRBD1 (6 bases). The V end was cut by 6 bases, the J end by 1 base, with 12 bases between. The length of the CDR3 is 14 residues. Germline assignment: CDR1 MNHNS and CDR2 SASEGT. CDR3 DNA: TGTGCCAGCAGGGCGGGACACAAGAACACTGAAGCTTTCTTT. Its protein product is CASRAGHKNTEAFF.

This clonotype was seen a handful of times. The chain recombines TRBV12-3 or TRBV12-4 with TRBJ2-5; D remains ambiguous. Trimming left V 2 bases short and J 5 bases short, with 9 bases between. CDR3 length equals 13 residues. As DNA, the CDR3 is TGTGCCAGCAGTTTACGGGCCGTGGAGACCCAGTACTTC. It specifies CASSLRAVETQYF.

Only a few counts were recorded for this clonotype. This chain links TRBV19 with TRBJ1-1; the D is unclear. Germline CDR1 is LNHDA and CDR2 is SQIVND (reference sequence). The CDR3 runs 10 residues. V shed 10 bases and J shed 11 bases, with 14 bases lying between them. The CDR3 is CATETCDAFF. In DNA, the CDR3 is TGTGCCACCGAGACCTGCGACGCTTTCTTT.